These 8 T cell receptor beta chains were sequenced from one sample in a study of T cell responses to AZD1222 COVID-19 vaccine. Assay: immunoSEQ multiplex PCR; the TCRdb copy retains only in-frame clones and omits some. The sample has fewer than 120,000 clones; roughly four fifths are singletons. The sample was peripheral blood, taken on day 0 of AZD1222 vaccination. These receptors were collected from an adult in good health.

The rearrangement uses TRBV7-8 and TRBJ1-1; TRBD1 matches at 7 bases. V trimming: 5 bases; J trimming: 2 bases; junction bases outside the gene matches: 2. The CDR3 covers 13 residues. Germline values: CDR1 SGHVS, CDR2 FQNEAQ. The CDR3 loop reads CASSQGGNTEAFF. The CDR3 DNA sequence: TGTGCCAGCAGCCAGGGGGGAAACACTGAAGCTTTCTTT. Full variable domain (rest looked up from reference TRBV7-8 and TRBJ1-1): GAGVSQSPRYKVAKRGQDVALRCDPISGHVSLFWYQQALGQGPEFLTYFQNEAQLDKSGLPSDRFFAERPEGSVSTLKIQRTQQEDSAVYLCASSQGGNTEAFFGQGTRLTVV.

The rearrangement uses TRBV9 and TRBJ2-1; TRBD2 might be the D (5 bases). Germline CDR1 and CDR2: SGDLS and YYNGEE. V lost 6 bases and J lost 5, with 12 bases in between. The CDR3 extends over 13 amino acids. The CDR3, as DNA: TGTGCCAGCACCACCTGGGAGAACAATGAGCAGTTCTTC. It specifies CASTTWENNEQFF.

CDR3 sequence reads: CATETSGRTTDTQYF. CDR3 DNA: TGTGCCACCGAGACTAGCGGGAGGACCACAGATACGCAGTATTTT. This chain connects TRBV6-5 to TRBJ2-3; 13 bases are shared with TRBD2. Per the germline V gene, CDR1 is MNHEY and CDR2 is SVGAGI. The CDR3 length is 15 residues. The V gene end was trimmed by 10 bases and the J gene end by 2 bases; junction bases not matched to a gene: 6.

This chain links TRBV7-2 with TRBJ1-2, with D unclear. Between the trimmed V and J ends, which lost 3 bases and 8 bases, there was a span of 10 bases. This CDR3 comprises 12 residues. Looked up from germline, CDR1 is SGHTA and CDR2 is FQGNSA. The CDR3 sequence: CASSFRKFGYTF. The CDR3 nucleotides are TGTGCCAGCAGCTTTAGGAAGTTCGGCTACACCTTC.

This chain connects TRBV9 to TRBJ2-6, with D possibly being TRBD1 or TRBD2 (5 bases each). Trimming took off 3 bases at V and 2 bases at J, with 9 bases between the two ends. The germline V gene encodes CDR1 SGDLS and CDR2 YYNGEE. This CDR3 spans 15 amino acids. CDR3 amino acids: CASSALGAGANVLTF. For the CDR3, the DNA is TGTGCCAGCAGCGCTCTGGGGGCTGGGGCCAACGTCCTGACTTTC.

This clone appeared once. The chain couples TRBV6-5 to TRBJ1-4; D is uncertain. Germline V gene data show CDR1 as MNHEY and CDR2 as SVGAGI. V was clipped by 2 bases and J by 6 bases, with 13 bases between them. This CDR3 spans 15 amino acids. The CDR3, as DNA: TGTGCCAGCAGTTACGTAGGGAAGGAACATGAAAAACTGTTTTTT. Protein product: CASSYVGKEHEKLFF.

The chain is built from TRBV27 and TRBJ2-1; TRBD2 aligns across 11 bases. CDR1 and CDR2 from the germline V gene are MNHEY and SMNVEV (reference sequence). The CDR3 runs 13 residues. Trimming cost V 11 bases and J 3 bases; bases outside gene matches: 3. CDR3 amino acids: CAGGTSGYNEQFF. The CDR3 DNA reads TGTGCCGGCGGGACTAGCGGCTACAATGAGCAGTTCTTC.

The V call is TRBV6-2 or TRBV6-3, the J call TRBJ1-5; D is unresolved. Germline CDR1 and CDR2: MNHEY and SVGEGT. The V end lost 5 bases, the J end lost 4 bases, and 15 bases lay between the germline ends. CDR3 length: 15 amino acids. The CDR3 region has the DNA TGTGCCAGCAGTCTCACTCAGACAAGTAATCAGCCCCAGCATTTT. The encoded protein is CASSLTQTSNQPQHF.